Here is one TCR beta chain with its context. What it binds is not known. This sample stems from a study of cytomegalovirus exposure and HLA in healthy donors. At the level of the study: Among 350 to 500 genotyped donors, roughly 81% fell in the Caucasian-associated ancestry cluster. Study-level findings and limits: Among CMV-associated TCR beta chains, most appeared HLA-restricted in a later analysis. Several V segments, TRBV6-2 and TRBV6-3 among them, could not be told apart and were dropped.

The primer mix had 60 Vbeta and 13 Jbeta primers. Profiling relied on immunoSEQ multiplex PCR, and the TCRdb table lists in-frame clones only, not all of them. The sample lists tens of thousands of clones; 73% were seen once. Germline V gene lookup returns CDR1 SGHVS and CDR2 FQNEAQ. This CDR3 contains 16 residues. The junction had 6 bases not matched to a gene; V was cut back by 2 bases and J by 2 bases. This chain uses TRBV7-8 with TRBJ1-5, with TRBD1 matching 7 bases. Sample: PBMCs. The sequence came from a man aged 50 to 59 in good health and CMV-seronegative. The DNA for the CDR3 is TGTGCCAGCAGCTTATTACGGACAGGCCGCAATCAGCCCCAGCATTTT. Translating gives CASSLLRTGRNQPQHF.